These 5 T cell receptor beta chains share one sample of origin, sequenced in a study of technical replicates of blood from four donors. Clones were sequenced by immunoSEQ multiplex PCR, and TCRdb holds only the in-frame ones, with some missing. In the table there are about 85,000 clones, 90% to 95% of which are singletons. The sequenced sample was T cells isolated from PBMCs. The source of these receptors is a human donor in good health.

The chain is built from TRBV5-1 and TRBJ1-1; D may be TRBD1 (6 bases). CDR1 and CDR2 (germline): SGHRS, YFSETQ. V lost 0 bases to trimming and J lost 0 bases, with 9 bases between them. There are 15 residues in the CDR3. This chain's CDR3 is CASSLGGPMNTEAFF. The CDR3 nucleotides are TGCGCCAGCAGCTTGGGGGGGCCGATGAACACTGAAGCTTTCTTT.

The V gene is TRBV2, the J gene TRBJ1-5; 8 nucleotides line up with TRBD1. Trimming at V came to 8 bases and at J to 2 bases, leaving 5 bases not matched to a gene. Germline V lookup: CDR1 SNHLY, CDR2 FYNNEI. CDR3 length equals 14 residues. The CDR3 bases are TGTGCCAGCCGGGACAGGACCCGCAATCAGCCCCAGCATTTT. Its translation is CASRDRTRNQPQHF.

This chain joins TRBV10-2 and TRBJ2-4; 8 bases map to TRBD2. The CDR3 has 14 amino acids. Per germline, CDR1 WSHSY and CDR2 SAAADI. Trimming cost V 7 bases and J 5 bases; bases outside gene matches: 7. The CDR3 here is CASMERERENIQYF. In nucleotides, the CDR3 is TGCGCCAGCATGGAGCGGGAGCGCGAAAACATTCAGTACTTC.

The rearrangement uses TRBV12-5 and TRBJ2-7, with D perhaps TRBD2 (6 bases). Germline assignment: CDR1 LGHNT and CDR2 FRNRAP. The CDR3 is made up of 20 amino acids. V was pared by 0 bases and J by 0 bases, with 24 bases between. The CDR3 sequence is CASGLVVSGEKDSNSYEQYF. CDR3 DNA sequence: TGTGCTAGTGGTTTGGTAGTTTCGGGAGAGAAAGACAGTAACTCCTACGAGCAGTACTTC.

This chain joins TRBV9 and TRBJ2-4; D is undetermined. CDR3 length: 13 amino acids. CDR1 SGDLS and CDR2 YYNGEE come from the germline V gene. V was clipped by 1 base and J by 5 bases, with 7 bases between them. The CDR3 DNA is TGTGCCAGCAGCGTACTAGTCCAAAACATTCAGTACTTC. Translating gives CASSVLVQNIQYF.